This TCR beta chain comes out of a study of blood T cell repertoires in COVID-19. Germline CDR1 KGHSH, CDR2 LQKENI. CDR3 length equals 15 residues. Trimming removed 5 bases from V and 2 bases from J, with 14 bases in between. In the original processing: Cell counts per sample came from amplifying reference gene primers. Sequenced by immunoSEQ multiplex PCR; TCRdb stores in-frame clones only, minus some. Clone size and V and J calls were adopted from that table, with D and trimming inferred from the DNA. The sample holds 200,000 to 300,000 clones, over 75% seen once. The rearrangement joins TRBV18 to TRBJ2-3; possibly TRBD2 for D (5 bases). The TCR comes from a human donor in a cohort sampled during active COVID-19. Sequencing was done on a sample of peripheral blood. CDR3 loop: CASSEVTGFTDTQYF. CDR3 nucleotide sequence: TGTGCCAGCTCAGAGGTGACGGGGTTCACAGATACGCAGTATTTT.